Below, 24 T cell receptor beta chains from the same sample are listed, as sequenced in a study of blood T cell repertoires in COVID-19. Some clones are missing from TCRdb's copy, which holds only in-frame ones; the method was immunoSEQ multiplex PCR. Among 95,000 or so clones listed, roughly 79% were seen once. Material for sequencing was peripheral blood. These receptor sequences come from an older man with COVID-19, enrolled during active disease.

V gene TRBV19 combines with J gene TRBJ2-2; 9 bases are a match to TRBD2. The CDR3 is 20 amino acids. V trimming: 1 base; J trimming: 1 base; junction bases outside the gene matches: 13. The V gene's germline CDR1 is LNHDA and CDR2 SQIVND (reference sequence). As DNA, the CDR3 is TGTGCCAGTAGTATAGCCCGACTAGCGGATCTCCGTTGGAACACCGGGGAGCTGTTTTTT. Encoded protein: CASSIARLADLRWNTGELFF.

This clone was seen only once. The rearrangement joins TRBV4-2 to TRBJ1-4, with a weak D call TRBD1 (6 bases). Looked up from germline, CDR1 is LGHNA and CDR2 is YNFKEQ. Trimming cost V 4 bases and J 5 bases, with 17 bases left between them. CDR3 length equals 16 residues. The CDR3 sequence: CASSRDLEGVNEKLFF. CDR3 coding DNA: TGTGCCAGCAGCCGCGACCTCGAGGGGGTAAATGAAAAACTGTTTTTT.

The chain couples TRBV29-1 to TRBJ1-2; D possibly corresponds to TRBD1 (5 bases). The CDR3 runs to 13 residues. With 2 bases removed from V and 4 bases from J, the gap between germline ends came to 11 bases. Germline values: CDR1 SQVTM, CDR2 ANQGSEA. The CDR3 region has the DNA TGCAGCGTTGAACCCCCCGGGGGCTATGGCTACACCTTC. Translation: CSVEPPGGYGYTF.

V gene TRBV15 combines with J gene TRBJ2-7, with D possibly being TRBD2 (5 bases). The V and J ends lost 5 bases and 5 bases respectively, with 22 bases between them. The CDR3 spans 16 residues. CDR1 is LNHNV, CDR2 YYDKDF, per germline (reference sequence). CDR3 DNA sequence: TGTGCCACCAGCCCAAGTCTTCCCGGGGAAGGCGACGAGCAGTACTTC. Its protein product is CATSPSLPGEGDEQYF.

The rearrangement uses TRBV11-3 and TRBJ2-7; no firm D call. V was trimmed by 0 bases and J by 7 bases, leaving 10 bases between them. This CDR3 is built from 13 residues. The V gene's germline CDR1 is SGHNT and CDR2 YENEEA. CDR3 sequence reads: CASSLDVRGEQYF. CDR3 bases: TGTGCCAGCAGCTTAGACGTTCGCGGTGAGCAGTACTTC.

The chain combines TRBV28 with TRBJ2-7; 7 positions match TRBD2. Germline V gene sequence: CDR1 MDHEN, CDR2 SYDVKM. V lost 7 bases to trimming and J lost 3 bases; unmatched junction nucleotides: 12. The length of the CDR3 is 15 residues. CDR3 DNA: TGTGCCAGCACGGGGCATATTTCGGGAGGCTACGAGCAGTACTTC. Translation: CASTGHISGGYEQYF.

The count of this clone is one. A junction end diverges from the germline sequence, so it may reflect a read error. The chain employs TRBV7-3 and TRBJ2-2, with D tentatively TRBD2 (5 bases). CDR1 SGHTA and CDR2 FQGTGA come from the germline V gene. CDR3 length equals 13 residues. This CDR3 is CASSLDNTGKLFF. Here the CDR3 DNA reads TGTGCCAGCAGCTTAGATAACACCGGGAAGCTGTTTTTT.

This clone turned up a few times. The chain has TRBV5-6 and TRBJ2-7, with 7 bases matching TRBD1. CDR3 length: 14 amino acids. Trimming took 4 bases from V and 3 from J; bases not matched to a gene: 7. Germline CDR1 SGHDT, CDR2 YYEEEE. The CDR3 loop reads CASSVWDRVYEQYF. DNA of the CDR3: TGTGCCAGCAGCGTGTGGGACAGAGTCTACGAGCAGTACTTC.

The sample holds a few counts of this clone. V and J are TRBV12-3 or TRBV12-4 and TRBJ1-2; possibly TRBD1 for D (5 bases). The V and J ends lost 2 bases and 6 bases respectively, with 10 bases between them. The CDR3 consists of 13 residues. The CDR3 loop reads CASSLYPGHGYTF. CDR3 nucleotide sequence: TGTGCCAGCAGTTTATACCCAGGGCATGGCTACACCTTC.

The V gene is TRBV25-1, the J gene TRBJ2-7, with a tentative D call TRBD1 (6 bases). Germline CDR1 reads MGHDK; CDR2 reads SYGVNS. This CDR3 has 15 amino acids. V gave up 6 bases and J gave up 1 base, with 16 bases separating them. The CDR3 nucleotides are TGTGCCAGCAGCGCCGAACCGGACAGATCCTACGAGCAGTACTTC. Its protein is CASSAEPDRSYEQYF.

The chain carries TRBV23-1 and TRBJ2-3; 8 bases are shared with TRBD1. TRBV23-1 is classed as an ORF, of uncertain function. V lost 4 bases, J lost 1 base, and 10 bases stayed unmatched. The CDR3 extends over 17 amino acids. The CDR3 nucleotides are TGCGCCAGCAGTCCCCTGGGTCCGACAGGGGGCACAGATACGCAGTATTTT. Translation gives CASSPLGPTGGTDTQYF.

This rearrangement joins TRBV15 to TRBJ1-1, with D unresolved. Germline V lookup: CDR1 LNHNV, CDR2 YYDKDF (reference sequence). The length of the CDR3 is 13 residues. V lost 0 bases, J lost 8 bases, and 10 bases lay in between. The CDR3 loop reads CATSREVTEEAFF. In DNA form, the CDR3 reads TGTGCCACCAGCAGAGAAGTGACGGAGGAAGCTTTCTTT.

The V gene is TRBV5-1, the J gene TRBJ2-5; tentatively, D is TRBD2 (6 bases). V was trimmed by 5 bases and J by 1 base, leaving 18 bases between them. This CDR3 contains 16 residues. Germline loops: CDR1 SGHRS, CDR2 YFSETQ. The CDR3: CASSHSPRGTQETQYF. In nucleotides, the CDR3 is TGCGCCAGCAGTCACAGCCCCCGGGGGACCCAAGAGACCCAGTACTTC.

This clone showed up just a few times. V gene TRBV5-1 combines with J gene TRBJ1-6, with D maybe TRBD1 (5 bases). V was trimmed by 4 bases and J by 14 bases, leaving 16 bases between them. This CDR3 spans 13 amino acids. Germline values: CDR1 SGHRS, CDR2 YFSETQ. In DNA, the CDR3 is TGCGCCAGCAGCGACGTGCAGGGAGGGTCCCTCCACTTT. Amino acid sequence: CASSDVQGGSLHF.

The V call is TRBV7-2, the J call TRBJ2-1, with a possible D match to TRBD2 (6 bases). Germline loops: CDR1 SGHTA, CDR2 FQGNSA. CDR3 length: 16 residues. Trimming left V 5 bases short and J 10 bases short, with 24 bases between. CDR3 protein: CASSLEGLGTKGEQFF. The CDR3 DNA reads as TGTGCCAGCAGCCTAGAGGGACTGGGTACCAAGGGGGAGCAGTTCTTC. The full variable domain, its missing parts supplied by reference TRBV7-2 and TRBJ2-1, is GAGVSQSPSNKVTEKGKDVELRCDPISGHTALYWYRQSLGQGLEFLIYFQGNSAPDKSGLPSDRFSAERTGGSVSTLTIQRTQQEDSAVYLCASSLEGLGTKGEQFFGPGTRLTVL.

The chain employs TRBV28 and TRBJ2-3; D not certain. The CDR3 totals 17 residues. Germline-derived CDR1 and CDR2 are MDHEN and SYDVKM. Trimming cost V 8 bases and J 2 bases, with 23 bases left between them. CDR3 amino acids: CASASMPYLVSTDTQYF. CDR3 nucleotides: TGTGCCAGCGCCTCTATGCCTTACCTAGTTTCCACAGATACGCAGTATTTT.

The chain couples TRBV27 to TRBJ1-2; 7 bases map to TRBD1. Germline V CDR1 and CDR2: MNHEY, SMNVEV (reference sequence). The CDR3 consists of 15 residues. V shed 5 bases and J 4 bases; nucleotides not matched to a gene: 10. In DNA, the CDR3 is TGTGCCAGCAGTCCCCAGACAGGGTACAGCTATGGCTACACCTTC. It codes for CASSPQTGYSYGYTF.

This clone was counted a single time. Other nucleotide sequences from this sample produce the same CDR3. The CDR3 DNA sequence: TGTGCCACCAGCAGAGATAGGGGCAGCAATCAGCCCCAGCATTTT. Its translation is CATSRDRGSNQPQHF. The genes are TRBV15 and TRBJ1-5; D is perhaps TRBD1 (5 bases). Germline V gene lookup returns CDR1 LNHNV and CDR2 YYDKDF (reference sequence). The ends were cut back, 0 bases at V and 1 base at J, with 7 bases in the middle. The CDR3 covers 15 residues.

The chain carries TRBV5-1 and TRBJ2-3; 8 positions agree with TRBD1. With V trimmed by 1 base and J by 5 bases, 3 bases remained unmatched. CDR3 length: 14 residues. The germline V gene encodes CDR1 SGHRS and CDR2 YFSETQ. The CDR3 region is CASSLTGGGDTQYF. CDR3 sequence (DNA): TGCGCCAGCAGCTTGACAGGGGGAGGAGATACGCAGTATTTT.

V and J are TRBV11-2 and TRBJ2-1; 10 bases fit TRBD1. This CDR3 comprises 16 residues. CDR1 SGHAT and CDR2 FQNNGV come from the germline V gene. V lost 5 bases and J lost 1; bases outside the gene matches: 5. The CDR3 DNA reads as TGTGCCAGCAGCCCGAGGACAGGGGGGTCCTACAATGAGCAGTTCTTC. Translated: CASSPRTGGSYNEQFF.

The V and J genes are TRBV29-1 and TRBJ2-1, with TRBD2 identical over 7 bases. The V gene end was trimmed by 5 bases and the J gene end by 4 bases; junction bases not matched to a gene: 5. The CDR3 is 13 residues long. Germline loops: CDR1 SQVTM, CDR2 ANQGSEA. The CDR3 region has the DNA TGCAGCGTTCCATCTAGCGGATACAATGAGCAGTTCTTC. The encoded protein is CSVPSSGYNEQFF.

This clone occurred once. The chain couples TRBV11-1 to TRBJ2-5; D call uncertain. This CDR3 contains 14 residues. Deletions cut 1 base from V and 4 bases from J, with 10 bases between. CDR1 is SGHAT and CDR2 is FQDESV in the germline V gene (reference sequence). For the CDR3, the DNA is TGTGCCAGCAGCTTAGGCTGGGCCCCAGAGACCCAGTACTTC. As protein: CASSLGWAPETQYF. Looking up the rest from reference TRBV11-1 and TRBJ2-5 gives the full variable domain: EAEVAQSPRYKITEKSQAVAFWCDPISGHATLYWYRQILGQGPELLVQFQDESVVDDSQLPKDRFSAERLKGVDSTLKIQPAELGDSAMYLCASSLGWAPETQYFGPGTRLLVL.

The J gene is TRBJ2-5, the V gene TRBV5-4; 12 bases are shared with TRBD1. CDR3 length: 16 amino acids. V dropped 0 bases and J dropped 2; count of bases not matched to a gene: 2. Germline CDR1 reads SGHNT; CDR2 reads YYREEE (reference sequence). CDR3 coding DNA: TGTGCCAGCAGCTTGGGGGGACAGGGGGCACAAGAGACCCAGTACTTC. This encodes CASSLGGQGAQETQYF.

The V gene is TRBV5-1, the J gene TRBJ1-1; D uncertain. CDR3 length equals 16 residues. V lost 0 bases and J lost 2, with 14 bases in between. Germline values: CDR1 SGHRS, CDR2 YFSETQ. The CDR3 DNA is TGCGCCAGCAGCTTGGCGGCTGGGAGACCTAACACTGAAGCTTTCTTT. Translated, it gives CASSLAAGRPNTEAFF.